A selection of T cell receptor beta chains follows, all from one sample in a study of identifying expanded T cells in peripheral blood. TCRdb's table, derived via immunoSEQ multiplex PCR, lists solely in-frame clones and lacks some. The repertoire has approximately 100,000 clones, about 83% of them found once; the top ten carry 17%. The specimen sequenced was blood. All receptors come from a person aged 18 to 70 in good health. CDR3s include the opening cysteine and the closing phenylalanine or tryptophan. The order of the fields is clone size, J gene, D gene, V gene, CDR3 protein, CDR3 DNA. The D gene is left open where the match is weak. A row's size may be missing; if present it is once, few, many or a size class.

NA,TRBJ2-3,NA,TRBV7-7,CASSPGPADTQYF,TGTGCCAGCAGCCCAGGCCCGGCAGATACGCAGTATTTT
NA,TRBJ2-7,NA,TRBV6-6,CASSFLRGYEQYF,TGTGCCAGCAGTTTTCTCAGGGGCTACGAGCAGTACTTC
NA,TRBJ2-7,TRBD1,TRBV5-1,CASSRDGTGDEQYF,TGCGCCAGCAGCCGGGATGGGACAGGGGACGAGCAGTACTTC
NA,TRBJ2-3,TRBD1,TRBV7-8,CASSQDRGTDTQYF,TGTGCCAGCAGCCAAGACAGGGGCACAGATACGCAGTATTTT
NA,TRBJ1-4,TRBD1,TRBV5-3,CARLPPWTGHSVGRHYFREGLFF,TGTGCCAGACTTCCCCCCTGGACAGGGCACTCGGTTGGAAGGCACTACTTCAGGGAGGGGCTGTTTTTT
NA,TRBJ2-7,NA,TRBV10-3,CAIRGGDRAYEQYF,TGTGCCATCAGGGGGGGGGACAGAGCCTACGAGCAGTACTTC
NA,TRBJ2-2,NA,TRBV7-2,CASSLFPTGELFF,TGTGCCAGCAGCTTATTCCCCACCGGGGAGCTGTTTTTT
NA,TRBJ1-2,TRBD1,TRBV5-6,CASSRQGTSIYGYTF,TGTGCCAGCAGCCGACAGGGGACCTCGATCTATGGCTACACCTTC
NA,TRBJ1-4,TRBD1,TRBV7-8,CASSAGQGAWEKLFF,TGTGCCAGCAGCGCAGGACAGGGGGCTTGGGAAAAACTGTTTTTT
NA,TRBJ2-5,NA,TRBV7-9,CASSLGYGRDQETQYF,TGTGCCAGCAGCTTGGGTTATGGGCGGGACCAAGAGACCCAGTACTTC
NA,TRBJ1-5,TRBD1,TRBV6-1,CASSARGQGLGQPQHF,TGTGCCAGCAGTGCGAGAGGACAGGGGCTAGGTCAGCCCCAGCATTTT
NA,TRBJ1-1,NA,TRBV7-2,CASSLGSGMSEAFF,TGTGCCAGCAGCTTAGGGTCCGGTATGTCCGAAGCTTTCTTT
NA,TRBJ1-2,TRBD1,TRBV5-6,CASSPRTGPLRYTF,TGTGCCAGCAGCCCCCGGACAGGGCCTCTTAGGTACACCTTC
NA,TRBJ2-1,TRBD1,TRBV7-9,CAPERDRDYNEQFF,TGTGCCCCGGAAAGGGACAGGGACTACAATGAGCAGTTCTTC
once,TRBJ1-6,NA,TRBV2,CASSEFEEFPLHF,TGTGCCAGCAGTGAATTCGAGGAATTCCCCCTCCACTTT
NA,TRBJ1-4,NA,TRBV29-1,CSVLGEGNEKLFF,TGCAGCGTTCTCGGAGAGGGGAATGAAAAACTGTTTTTT
NA,TRBJ2-7,NA,TRBV7-9,CASPGAGDINEQYF,TGTGCCAGCCCCGGGGCAGGGGATATCAACGAGCAGTACTTC
NA,TRBJ1-1,NA,TRBV2,CAVGRNTEAFF,TGTGCCGTTGGGAGGAACACTGAAGCTTTCTTT
NA,TRBJ1-1,TRBD1,TRBV7-2,CASSARTGGMNTEAFF,TGTGCCAGCAGCGCCCGGACAGGGGGGATGAACACTGAAGCTTTCTTT
NA,TRBJ2-5,NA,TRBV7-7,CASSHRMRETQYF,TGTGCCAGCAGCCACAGAATGAGAGAGACCCAGTACTTC
NA,TRBJ2-7,NA,TRBV7-2,CASSPSTGLSYEQYF,TGTGCCAGCAGCCCCTCTACGGGGCTGAGCTACGAGCAGTACTTC
NA,TRBJ1-5,NA,TRBV7-2,CASSLAPGGPQHF,TGTGCCAGCAGCTTGGCCCCCGGGGGCCCCCAGCATTTT
once,TRBJ1-1,TRBD1,TRBV4-3,CASSLEGQGAEAFF,TGCGCCAGCAGCTTGGAAGGCCAGGGGGCTGAAGCTTTCTTT
NA,TRBJ1-2,TRBD1,TRBV10-3,CAISERTQGAGGYTF,TGTGCCATCAGTGAGAGAACCCAGGGGGCCGGGGGCTACACCTTC
NA,TRBJ1-2,TRBD1,TRBV5-6,CASSGRTGEGYTF,TGTGCCAGCAGCGGGAGGACAGGGGAAGGCTACACCTTC
NA,TRBJ2-7,NA,TRBV6-6,CASSNSKEQYF,TGTGCCAGCAGTAATTCCAAGGAGCAGTACTTC
NA,TRBJ1-2,NA,TRBV5-1,CASSGGEIANYGYTF,TGCGCCAGCAGCGGGGGAGAGATAGCTAACTATGGCTACACCTTC
NA,TRBJ1-3,NA,TRBV29-1,CSVVWTSGNTIYF,TGCAGCGTTGTTTGGACATCTGGAAACACCATATATTTT
NA,TRBJ2-3,NA,TRBV6-1,CASGVQGSGATQYF,TGTGCCAGCGGGGTACAGGGTTCGGGAGCTACGCAGTATTTT
NA,TRBJ2-7,TRBD1,TRBV5-1,CASSHDRGLNEQYF,TGCGCCAGCAGCCACGACAGGGGGCTGAACGAGCAGTACTTC
once,TRBJ2-7,TRBD1,TRBV6-6,CASSYRDRGEQYF,TGTGCCAGCAGTTACCGGGACAGGGGCGAGCAGTACTTC
NA,TRBJ2-4,NA,TRBV7-8,CASGPPGTLAKNIQYF,TGTGCCAGCGGACCTCCGGGCACTCTAGCCAAAAACATTCAGTACTTC
NA,TRBJ1-5,TRBD1,TRBV18,CASSPQTGDQPQHF,TGTGCCAGCTCACCCCAAACAGGGGATCAGCCCCAGCATTTT
NA,TRBJ1-3,NA,TRBV5-1,CASSPSGPRGNTIYF,TGCGCCAGCAGCCCTAGCGGTCCGAGGGGAAACACCATATATTTT
NA,TRBJ1-1,NA,TRBV28,CASSGSREAFF,TGTGCCAGCAGTGGGTCTAGGGAAGCTTTCTTT
NA,TRBJ2-2,NA,TRBV6-1,CASSAAQAYTGELFF,TGTGCCAGCTCCGCTGCACAGGCGTACACCGGGGAGCTGTTTTTT
NA,TRBJ1-1,NA,TRBV25-1,CASSYSSGTVNTEAFF,TGTGCCAGCAGTTATTCCTCCGGGACGGTGAACACTGAAGCTTTCTTT
NA,TRBJ2-5,TRBD2,TRBV29-1,CSVEMVSGGETQYF,TGCAGCGTTGAGATGGTTAGCGGGGGGGAGACCCAGTACTTC
once,TRBJ1-1,NA,TRBV5-1,CASSLLAGNTEAFF,TGCGCCAGCAGCTTGTTGGCTGGGAACACTGAAGCTTTCTTT
NA,TRBJ1-3,NA,TRBV19,CASSKQVSGNTIYF,TGTGCCAGTAGTAAACAGGTTTCTGGAAACACCATATATTTT
once,TRBJ1-1,NA,TRBV19,CASRLPGRRAFF,TGTGCCAGTAGGCTGCCGGGGCGCAGGGCTTTCTTT
NA,TRBJ2-1,NA,TRBV29-1,CSAEWSDGSSYNEQFF,TGCAGCGCAGAATGGAGCGACGGAAGCTCCTACAATGAGCAGTTCTTC
NA,TRBJ2-7,TRBD1,TRBV2,CASSGATGGNYEQYF,TGTGCCAGCAGTGGCGCGACAGGGGGCAACTACGAGCAGTACTTC
NA,TRBJ2-1,TRBD1,TRBV11-2,CASSLLGGEQFF,TGTGCCAGCAGCTTACTAGGGGGCGAGCAGTTCTTC
NA,TRBJ2-3,NA,TRBV13,CASSLLEVPDTQYF,TGTGCCAGCAGCTTACTAGAGGTACCAGATACGCAGTATTTT
few,TRBJ2-4,TRBD2,TRBV6-1,CASSPAGGPNIQYF,TGTGCCAGCAGCCCAGCGGGGGGGCCAAACATTCAGTACTTC
few,TRBJ1-1,NA,TRBV15,CATSRDEGGSAFF,TGTGCCACCAGCAGAGATGAAGGGGGGTCAGCTTTCTTT
NA,TRBJ1-2,TRBD1,TRBV6-5,CASRSGTGYNGYTF,TGTGCCAGCAGGTCCGGGACAGGGTATAATGGCTACACCTTC
NA,TRBJ1-2,TRBD1,TRBV6-1,CASSVQGTHGYTF,TGTGCCAGCAGTGTACAGGGGACGCATGGCTACACCTTC
NA,TRBJ1-2,TRBD1,TRBV9,CASSVDKGAFYGYTF,TGTGCCAGCAGCGTAGATAAGGGGGCGTTCTATGGCTACACCTTC
NA,TRBJ2-7,NA,TRBV5-1,CASSLGVGGPLEQYF,TGCGCCAGCAGCTTGGGAGTGGGGGGACCCTTGGAGCAGTACTTC
NA,TRBJ1-6,NA,TRBV6-1,CASSEVRVTYNSPLHF,TGTGCCAGCAGTGAAGTGCGGGTTACCTATAATTCACCCCTCCACTTT
NA,TRBJ2-1,NA,TRBV7-2,CASSPSRYNEQFF,TGTGCCAGCAGTCCTAGCCGCTACAATGAGCAGTTCTTC
NA,TRBJ2-7,TRBD1,TRBV9,CASSKGQLIQGEQYF,TGTGCCAGCAGCAAGGGACAGTTAATCCAAGGCGAGCAGTACTTC
NA,TRBJ2-7,NA,TRBV28,CASSYGGGSYEQYF,TGTGCCAGCAGTTATGGGGGCGGCTCCTACGAGCAGTACTTC
NA,TRBJ2-6,TRBD1,TRBV7-6,CASSGAGGYLANVLTF,TGTGCCAGCAGCGGGGCAGGGGGCTATTTGGCCAACGTCCTGACTTTC
NA,TRBJ2-5,NA,TRBV6-5,CASSYRETQYF,TGTGCCAGCAGTTATCGGGAGACCCAGTACTTC
once,TRBJ2-1,NA,TRBV7-2,CASSLGRLEQFF,TGTGCCAGCAGCTTGGGACGGCTTGAGCAGTTCTTC
NA,TRBJ2-7,NA,TRBV19,CASSITDSYEQYF,TGTGCCAGTAGTATAACAGACTCCTACGAGCAGTACTTC
NA,TRBJ2-7,TRBD2,TRBV6-6,CASKGMVAGDYEQYF,TGTGCCAGCAAGGGGATGGTAGCGGGGGACTACGAGCAGTACTTC